The 15 T cell receptor beta chains listed next were all sequenced from one sample in a study of T cells in localized non-small cell lung cancer. Assay: immunoSEQ multiplex PCR; the TCRdb copy retains only in-frame clones and omits some. Found here are about 70,000 clones, about 86% of them singletons; the top ten hold 21%. Sequences were derived from peripheral blood, sampled before any cancer treatment. These receptors all come from a male donor aged 60 or over with stage III squamous cell lung carcinoma.

The genes are TRBV29-1 and TRBJ1-4; TRBD1 agrees at 7 bases. Trimming cost V 7 bases and J 0 bases; bases outside gene matches: 2. CDR3 length: 13 amino acids. Germline V gene lookup returns CDR1 SQVTM and CDR2 ANQGSEA. DNA for the CDR3: TGCAGCGGAGGGACAGCAACTAATGAAAAACTGTTTTTT. It specifies CSGGTATNEKLFF.

The chain joins TRBV6-1 to TRBJ2-5; tentative D call: TRBD2 (7 bases). Germline V gene data show CDR1 as MNHNS and CDR2 as SASEGT. The CDR3 length is 13 residues. V was trimmed by 8 bases and J by 4 bases, leaving 14 bases between them. CDR3 sequence: CASRAGASETQYF. CDR3 coding DNA: TGTGCCAGCCGGGCGGGGGCCTCAGAGACCCAGTACTTC.

The count of this clone is one. The chain recombines TRBV5-1 with TRBJ2-2; D ambiguous. The length of the CDR3 is 15 residues. V lost 0 bases and J lost 6, with 12 bases in between. Germline CDR1 SGHRS, CDR2 YFSETQ. The DNA for the CDR3 is TGCGCCAGCAGCTTGGACTCAGGATTACCCGGGGAGCTGTTTTTT. This encodes CASSLDSGLPGELFF.

This clone was recorded a few times. V usage is TRBV7-8 and J usage is TRBJ2-1; 9 bases map to TRBD1. CDR3 length: 14 residues. The junction had 5 bases not matched to a gene; V was cut back by 4 bases and J by 7 bases. Germline CDR1 reads SGHVS; CDR2 reads FQNEAQ. CDR3 loop: CASSSGTGWNEQFF. DNA for the CDR3: TGTGCCAGCAGCTCTGGGACAGGGTGGAATGAGCAGTTCTTC.

This rearrangement joins TRBV10-3 to TRBJ1-3, with D possibly being TRBD1 (6 bases). The CDR3 is 18 amino acids. Trimming stripped 4 bases from V and 1 base from J, with 20 bases between. Germline V lookup: CDR1 ENHRY, CDR2 SYGVKD. Written as DNA, the CDR3 is TGTGCCATCAGTGGTTCCCCCAAGGGGGAAGGGTCTGGAAACACCATATATTTT. Translation gives CAISGSPKGEGSGNTIYF.

This CDR3 reads CASSPATAGEKLFF. DNA for the CDR3: TGCGCCAGCAGCCCCGCGACAGCCGGTGAAAAACTGTTTTTT. The chain joins TRBV5-1 to TRBJ1-4, with a weak D call TRBD1 (5 bases). The germline V and J ends were trimmed by 4 bases and 7 bases, with 14 bases remaining between them. The CDR3 contains 14 residues. Germline assignment: CDR1 SGHRS and CDR2 YFSETQ. The whole variable domain, filled in from reference TRBV5-1 and TRBJ1-4, reads KAGVTQTPRYLIKTRGQQVTLSCSPISGHRSVSWYQQTPGQGLQFLFEYFSETQRNKGNFPGRFSGRQFSNSRSEMNVSTLELGDSALYLCASSPATAGEKLFFGSGTQLSVL.

A single count supports this clone. The rearrangement links TRBV2 to TRBJ1-1; D unresolved. Between the trimmed V and J ends, which lost 6 bases and 1 base, there was a span of 12 bases. The CDR3 is 14 residues long. The germline V gene encodes CDR1 SNHLY and CDR2 FYNNEI. Here the CDR3 DNA reads TGTGCCAGCAGGGCCGGGATCCAGAACACTGAAGCTTTCTTT. It specifies CASRAGIQNTEAFF.

The gene calls are TRBV10-3 and TRBJ2-3, with D possibly called TRBD1 or TRBD2 (7 bases each). This CDR3 region has 16 residues. Germline CDR1 ENHRY, CDR2 SYGVKD. Deletions cut 2 bases from V and 3 bases from J, with 15 bases between. The CDR3 DNA reads as TGTGCCATCAGTGAGAAGGGAGGGGGCCGAACAGATACGCAGTATTTT. Residues: CAISEKGGGRTDTQYF.

DNA for the CDR3: TGTGCCTGGATCCGACAGGGGGCCTCTGAAGCTTTCTTT. It encodes CAWIRQGASEAFF. V is TRBV30 and J is TRBJ1-1, with 10 positions matching TRBD1. CDR1 is GTSNPN and CDR2 is SVGIG in the germline V gene (reference sequence). Unmatched junction bases numbered 5, after V lost 4 bases and J lost 6 bases. This CDR3 is built from 13 residues.

The chain uses TRBV6-5 and TRBJ1-3; no firm D call. The CDR3 spans 15 residues. V shed 7 bases and J shed 0 bases, with 13 bases lying between them. Germline assignment: CDR1 MNHEY and CDR2 SVGAGI. CDR3 in DNA: TGTGCCAGCACCACTGGACGGCTCTCTGGAAACACCATATATTTT. This encodes CASTTGRLSGNTIYF.

CDR3 in amino acids: CASQTGTGNTEAFF. Written as DNA, the CDR3 is TGTGCCAGTCAGACTGGGACAGGCAACACTGAAGCTTTCTTT. V gene TRBV27 combines with J gene TRBJ1-1; the match to TRBD1 covers 8 bases. The CDR3 runs 14 residues. Germline CDR1 and CDR2: MNHEY and SMNVEV (reference sequence). Trimming took 9 bases from V and 2 from J; bases not matched to a gene: 8.

The genes are TRBV28 and TRBJ1-1, with 12 bases fitting TRBD1. The CDR3 runs to 15 residues. V gave up 8 bases and J gave up 0 bases; unmatched junction bases: 4. Per the germline V gene, CDR1 is MDHEN and CDR2 is SYDVKM. CDR3 sequence (DNA): TGTGCCAGCTGGGACAGGGGGCATCTGAACACTGAAGCTTTCTTT. It codes for CASWDRGHLNTEAFF.

This rearrangement joins TRBV19 to TRBJ2-1; no clear D. The CDR3 covers 13 residues. CDR1 and CDR2 (germline): LNHDA, SQIVND (reference sequence). Deletions cut 5 bases from V and 2 bases from J, with 7 bases between. The CDR3 sequence: CASSQIPYNEQFF. CDR3 in DNA: TGTGCCAGTAGTCAAATCCCCTACAATGAGCAGTTCTTC.

This chain joins TRBV5-1 and TRBJ1-5; perhaps TRBD1 as D (6 bases). The V end lost 1 base, the J end lost 4 bases, and 9 bases lay between the germline ends. The CDR3 has 14 residues. Germline values: CDR1 SGHRS, CDR2 YFSETQ. This CDR3 reads CASSLQGGNQPQHF. In DNA form, the CDR3 reads TGCGCCAGCAGCTTGCAAGGGGGAAATCAGCCCCAGCATTTT.

This clone came up once. This chain links TRBV6-1 with TRBJ2-6, with D perhaps TRBD1 or TRBD2 (7 bases each). V was pared by 0 bases and J by 2 bases, with 23 bases between. The CDR3 runs to 21 residues. From germline, CDR1 is MNHNS and CDR2 SASEGT. The CDR3 here is CASSEAWEGRGRLAGANVLTF. The CDR3 DNA sequence: TGTGCCAGCAGTGAAGCCTGGGAGGGCAGGGGGAGATTGGCTGGGGCCAACGTCCTGACTTTC.